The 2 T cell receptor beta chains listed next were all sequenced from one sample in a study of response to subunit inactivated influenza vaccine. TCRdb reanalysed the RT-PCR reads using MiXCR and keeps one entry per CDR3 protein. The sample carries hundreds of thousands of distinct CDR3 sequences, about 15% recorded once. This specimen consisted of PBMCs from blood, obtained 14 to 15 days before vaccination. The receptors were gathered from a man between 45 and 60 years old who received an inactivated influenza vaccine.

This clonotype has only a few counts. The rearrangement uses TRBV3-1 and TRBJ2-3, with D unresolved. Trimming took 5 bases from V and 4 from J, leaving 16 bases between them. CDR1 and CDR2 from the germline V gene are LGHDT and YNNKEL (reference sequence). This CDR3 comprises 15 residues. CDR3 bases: TGTGCCAGCAGCAAAGGGATCTCTACTCCAGATACGCAGTATTTT. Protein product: CASSKGISTPDTQYF.

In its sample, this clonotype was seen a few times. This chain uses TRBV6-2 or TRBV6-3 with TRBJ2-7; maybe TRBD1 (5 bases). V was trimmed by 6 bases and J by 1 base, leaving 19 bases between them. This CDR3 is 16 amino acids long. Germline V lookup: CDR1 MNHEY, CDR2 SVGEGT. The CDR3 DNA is TGTGCCAGCAGCCCTAGGCCAGGGCTGTCGTCCTACGAGCAGTACTTC. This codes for CASSPRPGLSSYEQYF.